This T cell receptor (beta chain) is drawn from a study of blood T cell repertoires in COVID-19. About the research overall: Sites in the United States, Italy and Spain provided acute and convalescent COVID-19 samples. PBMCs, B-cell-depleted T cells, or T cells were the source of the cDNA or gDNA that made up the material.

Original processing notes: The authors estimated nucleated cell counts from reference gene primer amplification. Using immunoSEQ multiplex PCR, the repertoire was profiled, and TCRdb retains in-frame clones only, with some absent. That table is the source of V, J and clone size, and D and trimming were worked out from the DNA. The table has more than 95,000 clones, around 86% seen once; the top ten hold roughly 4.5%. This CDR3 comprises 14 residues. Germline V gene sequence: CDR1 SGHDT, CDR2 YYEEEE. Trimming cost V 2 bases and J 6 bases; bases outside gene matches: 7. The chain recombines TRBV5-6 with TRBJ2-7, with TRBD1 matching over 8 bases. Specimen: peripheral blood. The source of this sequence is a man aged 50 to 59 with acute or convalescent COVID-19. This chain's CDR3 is CASSFRQGAVEQYF. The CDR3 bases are TGTGCCAGCAGCTTCCGTCAGGGGGCGGTCGAGCAGTACTTC.